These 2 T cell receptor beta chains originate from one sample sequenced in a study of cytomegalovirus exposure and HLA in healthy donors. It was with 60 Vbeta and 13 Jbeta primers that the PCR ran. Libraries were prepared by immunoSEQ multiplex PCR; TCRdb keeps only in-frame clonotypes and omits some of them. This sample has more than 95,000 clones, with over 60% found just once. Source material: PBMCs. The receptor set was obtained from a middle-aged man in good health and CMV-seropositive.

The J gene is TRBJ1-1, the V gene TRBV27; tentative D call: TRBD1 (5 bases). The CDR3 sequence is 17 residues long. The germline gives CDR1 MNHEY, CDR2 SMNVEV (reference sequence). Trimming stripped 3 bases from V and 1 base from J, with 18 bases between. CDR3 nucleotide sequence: TGTGCCAGCAGTTTCCCCGAGCGACAGAAAGAGAACACTGAAGCTTTCTTT. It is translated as CASSFPERQKENTEAFF.

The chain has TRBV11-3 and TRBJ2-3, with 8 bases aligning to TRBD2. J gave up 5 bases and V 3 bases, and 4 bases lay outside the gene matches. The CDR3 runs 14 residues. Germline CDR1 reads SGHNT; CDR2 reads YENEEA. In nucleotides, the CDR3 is TGTGCCAGCAGCTTCGGGGGGGCAGGAGATACGCAGTATTTT. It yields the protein CASSFGGAGDTQYF.